These 13 T cell receptor beta chains were sequenced from one sample in a study of OX40 agonist ivuxolimab in advanced cancers. Libraries were prepared by immunoSEQ multiplex PCR; TCRdb keeps only in-frame clonotypes and omits some of them. The sample consists of tens of thousands of clones, around 83% of them appearing once. This specimen was CD4+ or CD8+ T cells sorted from blood, taken in a trial of the OX40 agonist ivuxolimab. The receptor set was obtained from an adult with an advanced solid tumor such as melanoma, head and neck, liver or kidney cancer.

This clone has just a few counts. The chain combines TRBV10-1 with TRBJ2-7; the D call may be TRBD1 or TRBD2 (5 bases each). V was pared by 0 bases and J by 9 bases, with 18 bases between. This CDR3 is 15 amino acids long. Germline V lookup: CDR1 WNHNN, CDR2 SYGVQD (reference sequence). The CDR3 DNA sequence: TGCGCCAGCAGTGAGTCCTGGGACCGAGATTTTGGGCAGTACTTC. Encoded protein: CASSESWDRDFGQYF.

This chain uses TRBV7-9 with TRBJ2-5; a possible D gene is TRBD2 (5 bases). This CDR3 comprises 14 residues. V was clipped by 7 bases and J by 2 bases, with 14 bases between them. Germline loops: CDR1 SEHNR, CDR2 FQNEAQ (reference sequence). In DNA form, the CDR3 reads TGTGCCAGCAACCCCCCAGCGGTACAAGAGACCCAGTACTTC. This translates into CASNPPAVQETQYF.

The chain employs TRBV11-2 and TRBJ2-1; 7 bases line up with TRBD2. Germline CDR1 is SGHAT and CDR2 is FQNNGV. V gave up 5 bases and J gave up 8 bases; unmatched junction bases: 12. This CDR3 has 15 amino acids. The CDR3 DNA reads as TGTGCCAGCAGCCTAAGGCCGGGGGGAGGGGATGAGCAGTTCTTC. It codes for CASSLRPGGGDEQFF.

The chain employs TRBV4-3 and TRBJ2-7, with D perhaps TRBD1 (5 bases). Germline-derived CDR1 and CDR2 are LGHNA and YSLEER. V gave up 0 bases and J gave up 0 bases, with 9 bases separating them. The CDR3 loop spans 15 amino acids. The CDR3 is CASSQERQGSYEQYF. The CDR3 region has the DNA TGCGCCAGCAGCCAAGAGCGGCAGGGCTCCTACGAGCAGTACTTC.

The chain joins TRBV19 to TRBJ2-1; TRBD2 matches at 7 bases. Trimming removed 4 bases from V and 5 bases from J; junction bases left unmatched: 11. The CDR3 runs to 16 residues. Germline-derived CDR1 and CDR2 are LNHDA and SQIVND (reference sequence). This chain's CDR3 is CASSKGQGLADNEQFF. Written as DNA, the CDR3 is TGTGCCAGTAGTAAGGGTCAAGGGCTAGCGGACAATGAGCAGTTCTTC. Together with reference TRBV19 and TRBJ2-1, the CDR3 gives the full variable domain: DGGITQSPKYLFRKEGQNVTLSCEQNLNHDAMYWYRQDPGQGLRLIYYSQIVNDFQKGDIAEGYSVSREKKESFPLTVTSAQKNPTAFYLCASSKGQGLADNEQFFGPGTRLTVL.

V gene TRBV18 combines with J gene TRBJ1-6; no reliable D call. The length of the CDR3 is 12 residues. The V gene lost 5 bases and the J gene lost 10 bases, with 9 bases spanning the gap. CDR1 and CDR2 from the germline V gene are KGHSH and LQKENI. CDR3 sequence (DNA): TGTGCCAGCTCATTACAGAGCTCACCCCTCCACTTT. This codes for CASSLQSSPLHF.

The V gene is TRBV27, the J gene TRBJ1-2; D remains unclear. Germline lookup yields CDR1 MNHEY and CDR2 SMNVEV (reference sequence). This CDR3 spans 14 amino acids. Trimming removed 3 bases from V and 7 bases from J, with 15 bases in between. CDR3 coding DNA: TGTGCCAGCAGTTTTGTAAAGGGATTTATTGGCTACACCTTC. This encodes CASSFVKGFIGYTF.

The chain's CDR3 is CASSYSSISNQPQHF. DNA of the CDR3: TGTGCCAGCAGTTACTCGAGCATTAGCAATCAGCCCCAGCATTTT. V is TRBV6-5 and J is TRBJ1-5; D ambiguous. The CDR3 is 15 amino acids. Between the trimmed V and J ends, which lost 0 bases and 0 bases, there was a span of 6 bases. CDR1 MNHEY and CDR2 SVGAGI come from the germline V gene.

The CDR3 protein is CASNPDGLKNIQYF. CDR3 nucleotide sequence: TGTGCCAGTAATCCCGACGGTCTCAAAAACATTCAGTACTTC. The chain is built from TRBV19 and TRBJ2-4; D not resolved. CDR3 length: 14 amino acids. Per the germline V gene, CDR1 is LNHDA and CDR2 is SQIVND (reference sequence). Trimming cost V 7 bases and J 3 bases, with 13 bases left between them.

The V and J genes are TRBV9 and TRBJ2-1; TRBD2 agrees at 10 bases. The CDR3 contains 14 residues. CDR1 is SGDLS, CDR2 YYNGEE, per germline. The trim removed 3 bases at V and 9 bases at J, leaving 6 bases unmatched. The CDR3 reads CASSAPGLAPEQFF. Here the CDR3 DNA reads TGTGCCAGCAGCGCTCCGGGACTAGCGCCTGAGCAGTTCTTC. Variable domain in full (rest from reference TRBV9 and TRBJ2-1): DSGVTQTPKHLITATGQRVTLRCSPRSGDLSVYWYQQSLDQGLQFLIQYYNGEERAKGNILERFSAQQFPDLHSELNLSSLELGDSALYFCASSAPGLAPEQFFGPGTRLTVL.

This clone was seen just once. The chain links TRBV18 to TRBJ1-3; 9 bases map to TRBD1. The CDR3 extends over 15 amino acids. Germline CDR1 reads KGHSH; CDR2 reads LQKENI. Germline trimming cut 1 base from V and 3 bases from J; bases unmatched to any gene: 1. The CDR3 coding sequence is TGTGCCAGCTCACCACGGACAGGGGATGGAAACACCATATATTTT. Its translation is CASSPRTGDGNTIYF. Full variable domain (rest looked up from reference TRBV18 and TRBJ1-3): NAGVMQNPRHLVRRRGQEARLRCSPMKGHSHVYWYRQLPEEGLKFMVYLQKENIIDESGMPKERFSAEFPKEGPSILRIQQVVRGDSAAYFCASSPRTGDGNTIYFGEGSWLTVV.

The chain has TRBV5-6 and TRBJ1-1; D might be TRBD1 (6 bases). The CDR3 runs to 15 residues. Germline CDR1 and CDR2: SGHDT and YYEEEE. The germline V and J ends were trimmed by 4 bases and 5 bases, with 18 bases remaining between them. The CDR3, as DNA: TGTGCCAGCAGCCCACCCAGGGGAAGATTTACTGAAGCTTTCTTT. Encoded protein: CASSPPRGRFTEAFF.

The V gene is TRBV7-3, the J gene TRBJ2-3; D may correspond to TRBD1 or TRBD2 (6 bases each). The CDR3 has 13 residues. Looked up from germline, CDR1 is SGHTA and CDR2 is FQGTGA. The V gene lost 5 bases and the J gene lost 6 bases, with 12 bases spanning the gap. In DNA form, the CDR3 reads TGTGCCAGCAGCCCCGGGGGCCGCGATACGCAGTATTTT. This encodes CASSPGGRDTQYF.